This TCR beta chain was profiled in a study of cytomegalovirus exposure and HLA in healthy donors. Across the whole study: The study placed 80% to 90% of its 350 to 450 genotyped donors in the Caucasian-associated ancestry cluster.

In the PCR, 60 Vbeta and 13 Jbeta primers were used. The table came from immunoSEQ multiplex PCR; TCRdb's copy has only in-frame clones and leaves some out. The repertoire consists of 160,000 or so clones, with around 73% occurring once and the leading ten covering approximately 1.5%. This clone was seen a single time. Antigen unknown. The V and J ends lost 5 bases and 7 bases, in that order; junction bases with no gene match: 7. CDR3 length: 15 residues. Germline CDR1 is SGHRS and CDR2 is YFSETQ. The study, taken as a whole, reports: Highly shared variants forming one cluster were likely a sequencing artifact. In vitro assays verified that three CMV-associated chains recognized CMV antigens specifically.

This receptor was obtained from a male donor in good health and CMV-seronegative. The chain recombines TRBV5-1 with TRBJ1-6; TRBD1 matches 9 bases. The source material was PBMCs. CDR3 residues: CASRRRTGDNSPLHF. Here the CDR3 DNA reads TGCGCCAGCAGGCGACGGACAGGGGACAATTCACCCCTCCACTTT. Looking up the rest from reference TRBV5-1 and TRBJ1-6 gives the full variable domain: KAGVTQTPRYLIKTRGQQVTLSCSPISGHRSVSWYQQTPGQGLQFLFEYFSETQRNKGNFPGRFSGRQFSNSRSEMNVSTLELGDSALYLCASRRRTGDNSPLHFGNGTRLTVT.